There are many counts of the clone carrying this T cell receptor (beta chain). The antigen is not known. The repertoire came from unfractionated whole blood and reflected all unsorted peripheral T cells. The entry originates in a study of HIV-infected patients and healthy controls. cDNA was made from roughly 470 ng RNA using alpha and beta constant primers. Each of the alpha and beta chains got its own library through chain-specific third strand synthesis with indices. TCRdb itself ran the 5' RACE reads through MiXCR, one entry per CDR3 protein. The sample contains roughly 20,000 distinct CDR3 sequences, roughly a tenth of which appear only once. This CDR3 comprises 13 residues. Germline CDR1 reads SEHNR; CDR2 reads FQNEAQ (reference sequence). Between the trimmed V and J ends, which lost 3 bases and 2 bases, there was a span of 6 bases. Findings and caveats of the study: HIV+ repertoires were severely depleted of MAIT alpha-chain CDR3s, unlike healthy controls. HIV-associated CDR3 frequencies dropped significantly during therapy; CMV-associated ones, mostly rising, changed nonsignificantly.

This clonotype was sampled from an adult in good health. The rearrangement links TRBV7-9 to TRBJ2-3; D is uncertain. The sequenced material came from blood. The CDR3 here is CASSFTYTDTQYF. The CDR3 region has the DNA TGTGCCAGCAGCTTTACTTACACAGATACGCAGTATTTT.